The 17 T cell receptor beta chains below were found in one sample sequenced in a study of CD8 T cells in ankylosing spondylitis. Which antigens these TCRs recognize remains unknown. Via MiXCR, TCRdb re-called the 5' RACE reads, giving one row per CDR3 protein. The sample includes 650,000 to 800,000 distinct CDR3 sequences, roughly 20% seen only once; the top ten take roughly a fifth. Findings and limits, study-wide: There was a TCR beta motif, made of fewer than 10 highly homologous variants, that appeared characteristic of ankylosing spondylitis blood.

The specimen sequenced was blood, either unsorted or a sorted T cell fraction (not recorded which). Receptor source: a male donor with ankylosing spondylitis.

This clonotype was observed a few times. This sequence joins TRBV5-1 and TRBJ2-1; D may correspond to TRBD1 or TRBD2 (6 bases each). V lost 1 base to trimming and J lost 9 bases, with 11 bases between them. CDR3 length: 13 residues. Per the germline V gene, CDR1 is SGHRS and CDR2 is YFSETQ. For the CDR3, the DNA is TGCGCCAGCAGCTTGTGGGGGGCCTCTGAGCAGTTCTTC. This gives the protein CASSLWGASEQFF.

This clonotype was found a few times. V and J are TRBV6-1 and TRBJ1-2; possibly TRBD1 for D (5 bases). The germline gives CDR1 MNHNS, CDR2 SASEGT. Between the trimmed V and J ends, which lost 1 base and 14 bases, there was a span of 20 bases. CDR3 length: 14 amino acids. The CDR3 spells CASSEGGVTREWTF. Written as DNA, the CDR3 is TGTGCCAGCAGTGAAGGAGGGGTGACCAGGGAGTGGACCTTC.

This chain uses TRBV5-5 with TRBJ2-1; 8 bases align to TRBD1. The CDR3 runs 15 residues. The V gene's germline CDR1 is SGHKS and CDR2 YYEKEE (reference sequence). The J segment lost 1 base and the V segment lost 2 bases, leaving 2 bases of the junction unmatched. CDR3 sequence reads: CASSFWTGSYNEQFF. In DNA, the CDR3 is TGTGCCAGCAGCTTCTGGACAGGGTCCTACAATGAGCAGTTCTTC.

This chain connects TRBV2 to TRBJ2-3, with TRBD1 as a possible D gene (7 bases). There are 16 residues in the CDR3. With 7 bases removed from V and 2 bases from J, the gap between germline ends came to 19 bases. Germline V gene data show CDR1 as SNHLY and CDR2 as FYNNEI. CDR3 residues: CASTRGAARITDTQYF. The CDR3 DNA sequence: TGTGCCAGCACCAGGGGGGCAGCCAGGATCACAGATACGCAGTATTTT.

The chain is built from TRBV24-1 and TRBJ2-1, with 7 bases that match TRBD1. Per germline, CDR1 KGHDR and CDR2 SFDVKD. The CDR3 loop spans 17 amino acids. The junction had 9 bases not matched to a gene; V was cut back by 5 bases and J by 0 bases. CDR3 nucleotide sequence: TGTGCCACCAGTGGGGGATCAGGGGGAAGCTCCTACAATGAGCAGTTCTTC. Amino acids: CATSGGSGGSSYNEQFF.

The sample holds many counts of this clonotype. The chain recombines TRBV10-3 with TRBJ2-7; 15 positions match TRBD2. Germline values: CDR1 ENHRY, CDR2 SYGVKD. Unmatched junction bases numbered 7, after V lost 8 bases and J lost 5 bases. The CDR3 loop spans 15 amino acids. The CDR3, as DNA: TGTGCCATCGGGAGGACTAGCGGGAGGGCCCACGAGCAGTACTTC. Its translation is CAIGRTSGRAHEQYF.

In this sample, this clonotype turned up a few times. The chain joins TRBV4-2 to TRBJ2-1; 16 positions match TRBD2. The germline gives CDR1 LGHNA, CDR2 YNFKEQ. The CDR3 consists of 17 residues. V lost 4 bases to trimming and J lost 9 bases; unmatched junction nucleotides: 9. CDR3 in DNA: TGTGCCAGCAGCCCAACCACGGGACTAGCGGGAGGGGGTGAGCAGTTCTTC. The encoded protein is CASSPTTGLAGGGEQFF.

This chain links TRBV20-1 with TRBJ2-2; D ambiguous. V lost 7 bases and J 2 bases, leaving 11 bases between the germline ends. CDR1 and CDR2 (germline): DFQATT, SNEGSKA (reference sequence). The CDR3 length is 13 residues. CDR3 bases: TGCAGTGGGCGAGCTCCCAACACCGGGGAGCTGTTTTTT. It yields the protein CSGRAPNTGELFF.

The CDR3 DNA reads as TGTGCCAGCAGTTTTTTGGGCTCCTCCCCTGGGACCCAGTACTTC. It is translated as CASSFLGSSPGTQYF. The V and J genes are TRBV12-3 or TRBV12-4 and TRBJ2-5; D gene unclear. V lost 3 bases to trimming and J lost 7 bases, with 18 bases between them. CDR3 size: 15 residues.

In its sample, this clonotype was seen many times. This rearrangement joins TRBV28 to TRBJ2-7, with D uncertain. The V gene lost 8 bases and the J gene lost 3 bases, with 11 bases spanning the gap. The CDR3 length is 12 residues. Germline loops: CDR1 MDHEN, CDR2 SYDVKM. CDR3 sequence (DNA): TGTGCCAGCCGGCAAGGGATCTACGAGCAGTACTTC. This sequence encodes CASRQGIYEQYF.

V and J are TRBV5-6 and TRBJ2-1, with 9 bases identical to TRBD1. With 4 bases clipped from V and 6 bases from J, the junction kept 8 bases outside the gene matches. Per germline, CDR1 SGHDT and CDR2 YYEEEE. The CDR3 is made up of 15 amino acids. CDR3 nucleotides: TGTGCCAGCAGCCCTCCGGGACAGGGCTCCAATGAGCAGTTCTTC. This encodes CASSPPGQGSNEQFF.

J is TRBJ2-1 and V is TRBV4-1, with 12 bases matching TRBD2. Germline V gene sequence: CDR1 MGHRA, CDR2 YSYEKL. The length of the CDR3 is 16 residues. J was trimmed by 8 bases and V by 0 bases; bases with no gene match: 5. The CDR3 protein is CASSQDQTSGGYEQFF. The CDR3 nucleotides read TGCGCCAGCAGCCAAGATCAGACTAGCGGGGGCTATGAGCAGTTCTTC.

The table lists this clonotype with a few counts. The chain has TRBV3-1 and TRBJ1-1; D uncertain. Trimming left V 0 bases short and J 4 bases short, with 12 bases between. The CDR3 spans 15 residues. Looked up from germline, CDR1 is LGHDT and CDR2 is YNNKEL (reference sequence). The CDR3 DNA reads TGTGCCAGCAGCCAAGATCGGACCTCTGGCACTGAAGCTTTCTTT. It codes for CASSQDRTSGTEAFF.

DNA of the CDR3: TGTGCCAGCAGCTTAAAGTGGACTGAAGCTTTCTTT. Encoded protein: CASSLKWTEAFF. This chain links TRBV7-9 with TRBJ1-1; no reliable D call. The germline V and J ends were trimmed by 2 bases and 5 bases, with 6 bases remaining between them. This CDR3 has 12 amino acids. Germline values: CDR1 SEHNR, CDR2 FQNEAQ (reference sequence).

This clonotype was seen many times. CDR3 nucleotides: TGTGCCACCAGTGATGTGACTAGCGGACCGAACACCGGGGAGCTGTTTTTT. Its protein product is CATSDVTSGPNTGELFF. V gene TRBV24-1 combines with J gene TRBJ2-2; 9 nucleotides match TRBD2. The CDR3 has 17 residues. The V and J ends lost 3 bases and 0 bases, in that order; junction bases with no gene match: 4. CDR1 KGHDR and CDR2 SFDVKD come from the germline V gene.

Ten or more counts support this clonotype. The chain employs TRBV10-3 and TRBJ2-7; no reliable D call. The CDR3 is made up of 11 amino acids. The germline CDR1 and CDR2 sequences are ENHRY and SYGVKD. V lost 3 bases, J lost 3 bases, and 3 bases lay in between. CDR3 nucleotides: TGTGCCATCAGTGAAGTCTACGAGCAGTACTTC. Its translation is CAISEVYEQYF.

This clonotype was recorded a few times. The CDR3 here is CASLVTSTDTQYF. The CDR3 nucleotides read TGTGCCAGCTTAGTGACTAGCACAGATACGCAGTATTTT. J is TRBJ2-3 and V is TRBV18; no definite D call. From germline, CDR1 is KGHSH and CDR2 LQKENI. The CDR3 runs to 13 residues. V lost 7 bases, J lost 0 bases, and 8 bases lay in between.